Below, one T cell receptor (beta chain) is given with its context. Antigen unknown. This record belongs to a study of cytomegalovirus exposure and HLA in healthy donors. Study results and limitations: Productive status was seen about 87% or about 30% of the time for most TCR beta V segments in an earlier analysis. The authors excluded some V segments, including TRBV6-2 and TRBV6-3, as indistinguishable. An analysis was carried out at a later point. It showed that HLA-associated TCR beta chains were more clonally expanded than equally common non-associated chains. Researchers reportedly found TCR beta sequences accurately predicted most subjects' HLA-A and HLA-B alleles.

Primers for the PCR totalled 60 Vbeta and 13 Jbeta. Profiling relied on immunoSEQ multiplex PCR, and the TCRdb table lists in-frame clones only, not all of them. The data hold 200,000 to 250,000 clones, with 60% to 80% observed a single time. In germline, CDR1 is MRHNA, CDR2 SNTAGT. Trimming stripped 0 bases from V and 5 bases from J, with 12 bases between. This CDR3 region has 15 residues. V and J are TRBV6-4 and TRBJ2-3; a possible D gene is TRBD1 (6 bases). The sequencing input was PBMCs. The receptor comes from a male donor in good health and CMV-seronegative. The CDR3, as DNA: TGTGCCAGCAGTGACTCGACGCAGGGGATAGATACGCAGTATTTT. It specifies CASSDSTQGIDTQYF.